The 9 T cell receptor beta chains in this list originate from one sample, sequenced in a study of naive and memory T cell subsets. An equimolar mix of two oligonucleotides served as the beta constant-region primer for TRBC1 and TRBC2. TCRdb re-called the UMI-ligation and nested PCR reads with MiXCR, one entry per CDR3 protein. The sample has around 40,000 distinct CDR3 sequences; more than 10% are singletons. The sample taken for sequencing was effector memory CD4+ T cells from blood. Indicated subset: effector memory, CD45RA- CD27-. These receptors originate from a human donor in good health.

Here the CDR3 DNA reads TGTGCCAGCAGTCTCGAGAGGAATAGCAATCAGCCCCAGCATTTT. Its protein is CASSLERNSNQPQHF. The gene calls are TRBV5-6 and TRBJ1-5; D is ambiguous. Per germline, CDR1 SGHDT and CDR2 YYEEEE. V lost 5 bases and J lost 0, with 12 bases in between. CDR3 length: 15 amino acids. The entire variable domain, with the rest obtained from reference TRBV5-6 and TRBJ1-5, is as follows: DAGVTQSPTHLIKTRGQQVTLRCSPKSGHDTVSWYQQALGQGPQFIFQYYEEEERQRGNFPDRFSGHQFPNYSSELNVNALLLGDSALYLCASSLERNSNQPQHFGDGTRLSIL.

This clonotype was seen a few times. The chain employs TRBV5-1 and TRBJ1-1; 7 nucleotides align to TRBD1. Germline CDR1 is SGHRS and CDR2 is YFSETQ. V shed 5 bases, J shed 4 bases, and the junction held 5 bases outside the gene matches. This CDR3 spans 13 amino acids. The CDR3 spells CASRDRAITEAFF. CDR3 nucleotide sequence: TGCGCCAGCAGAGACAGGGCGATCACTGAAGCTTTCTTT.

This clonotype was seen repeatedly, ten times or more. The chain is built from TRBV12-3 or TRBV12-4 and TRBJ1-1; D is undetermined. The CDR3 runs to 13 residues. The ends were cut back, 1 base at V and 6 bases at J, with 9 bases in the middle. CDR3 protein: CASSLVRWAEAFF. DNA for the CDR3: TGTGCCAGCAGTTTAGTACGGTGGGCTGAAGCTTTCTTT.

This clonotype has only a few counts. For the CDR3, the DNA is TGCAGTGCTAGGGCGCCTAGCGGGAGGGTAGTATCCTACAATGAGCAGTTCTTC. This translates into CSARAPSGRVVSYNEQFF. The rearrangement joins TRBV20-1 to TRBJ2-1; 12 nucleotides match TRBD2. The CDR3 extends over 18 amino acids. V gave up 3 bases and J gave up 1 base; unmatched junction bases: 10. Germline-derived CDR1 and CDR2 are DFQATT and SNEGSKA (reference sequence).

The J gene is TRBJ2-7, the V gene TRBV29-1; TRBD1 matches 11 bases. The CDR3 is made up of 12 amino acids. Trimming at V came to 7 bases and at J to 6 bases, leaving 5 bases not matched to a gene. The germline gives CDR1 SQVTM, CDR2 ANQGSEA. CDR3 in DNA: TGCAGCGCGGACAGGGGGCCCGGCGAGCAGTACTTC. Translation gives CSADRGPGEQYF.

In this sample, this clonotype turned up a few times. V gene TRBV19 combines with J gene TRBJ2-1; 7 bases match TRBD1. The length of the CDR3 is 15 residues. The V and J ends lost 5 bases and 9 bases, in that order; junction bases with no gene match: 13. Per the germline V gene, CDR1 is LNHDA and CDR2 is SQIVND (reference sequence). CDR3 sequence: CASSPRRQGGAEQFF. The CDR3 DNA sequence: TGTGCCAGTAGTCCCCGTCGACAGGGTGGTGCTGAGCAGTTCTTC.

This clonotype occurred many times. This rearrangement joins TRBV7-2 to TRBJ1-2; 9 nucleotides agree with TRBD1. The ends lost 2 bases at V and 6 bases at J; junction bases unmatched: 19. Germline V gene sequence: CDR1 SGHTA, CDR2 FQGNSA. The CDR3 extends over 19 amino acids. The CDR3 DNA is TGTGCCAGCAGCTTAATACCGGGACAGGGAAGATTAGGTGGGGATGGCTACACCTTC. Amino acids: CASSLIPGQGRLGGDGYTF.

This clonotype was detected many times. The chain recombines TRBV6-5 with TRBJ2-1, with TRBD2 matching over 11 bases. CDR3 size: 16 residues. Germline V CDR1 and CDR2: MNHEY, SVGAGI. The junction had 5 bases not matched to a gene; V was cut back by 0 bases and J by 7 bases. As DNA, the CDR3 is TGTGCCAGCAGTTACTCGACTAGCGGGAACGAAAATGAGCAGTTCTTC. This codes for CASSYSTSGNENEQFF.

At least ten counts were recorded for this clonotype. The chain uses TRBV9 and TRBJ2-1; no clear D gene. The germline gives CDR1 SGDLS, CDR2 YYNGEE. CDR3 length equals 13 residues. V lost 0 bases to trimming and J lost 4 bases, with 5 bases between them. The DNA of the CDR3 is TGTGCCAGCAGCGTAGATGAGTACAATGAGCAGTTCTTC. It specifies CASSVDEYNEQFF. Looking up the rest from reference TRBV9 and TRBJ2-1 gives the full variable domain: DSGVTQTPKHLITATGQRVTLRCSPRSGDLSVYWYQQSLDQGLQFLIQYYNGEERAKGNILERFSAQQFPDLHSELNLSSLELGDSALYFCASSVDEYNEQFFGPGTRLTVL.